Given below is one T cell receptor (beta chain) in context. What it binds is not known. This sample is part of a study of T-cell memory formation after mild COVID-19. Turning to the study itself: TCR clusters largely stayed donor specific. Whole-study findings and limits: CD4+ clones that contracted lay mainly in CM and EM; CD8+ ones lay in EMRA. Clonal second-wave expansions that peaked on day 37 had unconfirmed SARS-CoV-2 specificity.

TCR alpha and TCR beta cDNA libraries with sample barcodes and UMIs came from 5'RACE using constant-segment primers. TCRdb reprocessed the 5' RACE reads via MiXCR and lists one record per CDR3 protein. The table has 580,000 or so distinct CDR3 sequences, 15% to 20% seen once. The V gene's germline CDR1 is SQVTM and CDR2 ANQGSEA. This CDR3 region has 16 residues. V dropped 2 bases and J dropped 4; count of bases not matched to a gene: 9. The clonotype originates from an adult woman who had mild COVID-19 (a few samples of this study predate the infection). Cell type and time point are not known. This chain joins TRBV29-1 and TRBJ2-3, with 10 bases matching TRBD1. Source material: PBMCs or a T cell subset sorted from them (not recorded which). The CDR3 coding sequence is TGCAGCGTTGAAATCGGGACAGGGGTTCCCTCAGATACGCAGTATTTT. This codes for CSVEIGTGVPSDTQYF.